This T cell receptor beta chain was found in a study of T cells in Graves' hyperthyroidism and ophthalmopathy. General study points: Model-based prediction identified ophthalmopathy a median 6.5 months prior to its onset.

Patients counted as stable if ophthalmopathy did not develop within 18 months. Trimming cost V 4 bases and J 8 bases; bases outside gene matches: 5. Looked up from germline, CDR1 is LGHDT and CDR2 is YNNKEL (reference sequence). The CDR3 covers 12 residues. There are many counts of this clonotype. Its antigen is undetermined. The CDR3 regions of TCR beta were amplified from RNA transcripts. First-round RT-PCR targeting the TCR CDR3 was performed with the HTBI primer set. TCRdb fed the multiplex PCR reads into MiXCR, producing one record per CDR3 protein. The sample contains about 740,000 distinct CDR3 sequences, 12% to 15% of which appear only once.

This chain joins TRBV3-1 and TRBJ2-7, with 7 bases aligning to TRBD1. The sample consisted of blood. This TCR was recovered from a young woman with Graves' hyperthyroidism. The CDR3 protein is CASSLPGQKQYF. The CDR3 DNA follows: TGTGCCAGCAGCCTACCGGGACAGAAGCAGTACTTC.